This T cell receptor beta chain was retrieved from a study of OX40 agonist ivuxolimab in advanced cancers. Overall study context: Under the entry rules, prior anti-PD-1, anti-PD-L1 or anti-CTLA-4 therapy was allowed, and about 40% had some. General study findings and limits: In the expanded peripheral T cells, antigen specificity was never determined. Researchers report that CD8+ T cells had, on average, more expanded clones than CD4+.

Using immunoSEQ multiplex PCR, the repertoire was profiled, and TCRdb retains in-frame clones only, with some absent. The sample lists under 50,000 clones; about 79% were seen once. This clone turned up a few times. Its antigen is as yet unknown. The sequence was collected from an adult with an advanced solid tumor such as melanoma, head and neck, liver or kidney cancer. The material was CD4+ or CD8+ T cells sorted from blood, obtained in a trial of the OX40 agonist ivuxolimab.

The CDR3 coding sequence is TGTGCCAGCAGCTTGGGGGGTTCCCTAGGGGAGCAGTACTTC. This encodes CASSLGGSLGEQYF. The chain carries TRBV11-2 and TRBJ2-7; the D gene is possibly TRBD2 (6 bases). In germline, CDR1 is SGHAT, CDR2 FQNNGV. The CDR3 has 14 residues. The V end was cut by 3 bases, the J end by 7 bases, with 16 bases between. Variable domain in full (rest from reference TRBV11-2 and TRBJ2-7): EAGVAQSPRYKIIEKRQSVAFWCNPISGHATLYWYQQILGQGPKLLIQFQNNGVVDDSQLPKDRFSAERLKGVDSTLKIQPAKLEDSAVYLCASSLGGSLGEQYFGPGTRLTVT.